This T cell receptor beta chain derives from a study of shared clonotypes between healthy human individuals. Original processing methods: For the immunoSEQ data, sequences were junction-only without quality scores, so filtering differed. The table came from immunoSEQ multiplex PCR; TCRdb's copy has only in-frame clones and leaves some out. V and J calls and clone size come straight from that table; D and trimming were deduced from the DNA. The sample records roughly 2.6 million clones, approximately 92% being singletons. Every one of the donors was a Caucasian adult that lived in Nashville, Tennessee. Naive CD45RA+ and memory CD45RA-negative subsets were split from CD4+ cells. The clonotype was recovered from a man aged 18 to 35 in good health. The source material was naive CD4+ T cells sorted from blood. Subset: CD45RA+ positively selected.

The CDR3 loop is CASSSRQGEDYGYTF. CDR3 sequence (DNA): TGTGCCAGCAGCTCGAGACAGGGAGAGGACTATGGCTACACCTTC. V is TRBV7-8 and J is TRBJ1-2, with 7 bases matching TRBD1. The CDR3 runs 15 residues. Trimming took 4 bases from V and 3 from J; bases not matched to a gene: 8. In germline, CDR1 is SGHVS, CDR2 FQNEAQ.